Below are 12 T cell receptor beta chains sequenced from a single sample in a study of beta chain features in type 1 diabetes. General study results and limits: In every one of the four CD4+ subsets, TCRB CDR3s were moderately but significantly shorter in Type 1 diabetes patients.

No antigen is known for these receptors. Expressed TCRB transcripts were sequenced because the entire RNA isolate underwent reverse transcription. Data came from immunoSEQ multiplex PCR; TCRdb stores just in-frame clones and leaves some out. The sample has 100,000 to 150,000 clones; about 17% are singletons. Sequencing used central memory CD4+ T cells from blood. The source of these receptors is a man aged 25 to 40 with type 1 diabetes.

This clone was counted between two and nine times. The chain uses TRBV19 and TRBJ2-5, with TRBD2 as a possible D gene (5 bases). The CDR3 consists of 13 residues. Trimming took 3 bases from V and 5 from J, leaving 10 bases between them. Germline lookup yields CDR1 LNHDA and CDR2 SQIVND (reference sequence). CDR3 in amino acids: CASSMGDMETQYF. CDR3 bases: TGTGCCAGTAGTATGGGAGACATGGAGACCCAGTACTTC.

The rearrangement links TRBV20-1 to TRBJ2-1; a weak D match, TRBD2 (6 bases). This CDR3 has 11 amino acids. V dropped 6 bases and J dropped 9 bases, with 12 bases sitting between them. Germline V CDR1 and CDR2: DFQATT, SNEGSKA (reference sequence). The CDR3 DNA sequence: TGCAGTGCGGATAGACTAGTTGAGCAGTTCTTC. Protein sequence: CSADRLVEQFF.

Only a few counts were recorded for this clone. The chain employs TRBV25-1 and TRBJ1-4; tentative D call: TRBD1 (5 bases). Germline-derived CDR1 and CDR2 are MGHDK and SYGVNS. The germline V and J ends were trimmed by 3 bases and 6 bases, with 20 bases remaining between them. CDR3 length: 17 residues. The CDR3 spells CASSDGLSGKYHEKLFF. CDR3 coding DNA: TGTGCCAGCAGTGATGGTTTGTCAGGGAAATATCATGAAAAACTGTTTTTT.

The chain employs TRBV29-1 and TRBJ2-2, with TRBD1 as a possible D gene (6 bases). CDR3 length equals 13 residues. Trimming removed 2 bases from V and 7 bases from J, with 11 bases in between. Looked up from germline, CDR1 is SQVTM and CDR2 is ANQGSEA. The CDR3 spells CSVEQGHVGELFF. The CDR3 nucleotides read TGCAGCGTTGAACAGGGGCATGTCGGGGAGCTGTTTTTT.

The chain is built from TRBV6-5 and TRBJ1-1; D is uncertain. V was cut by 5 bases and J by 0 bases, with 4 bases left in between. CDR3 length: 12 amino acids. Germline lookup yields CDR1 MNHEY and CDR2 SVGAGI. The CDR3 protein is CASSKVNTEAFF. The DNA for the CDR3 is TGTGCCAGCAGTAAGGTGAACACTGAAGCTTTCTTT.

This chain uses TRBV5-1 with TRBJ2-5; TRBD1 aligns across 8 bases. The V segment lost 3 bases and the J segment 2 bases; nucleotides outside the gene matches: 6. CDR1 SGHRS and CDR2 YFSETQ come from the germline V gene. This CDR3 region has 15 residues. This chain's CDR3 is CASSYRDRQQETQYF. As DNA, the CDR3 is TGCGCCAGCAGCTACCGGGACAGGCAACAAGAGACCCAGTACTTC.

This clone turned up a few times. V usage is TRBV18 and J usage is TRBJ2-5, with 7 bases that match TRBD2. V gave up 1 base and J gave up 1 base; unmatched junction bases: 9. CDR3 length equals 17 residues. Germline V gene lookup returns CDR1 KGHSH and CDR2 LQKENI. CDR3 sequence (DNA): TGTGCCAGCTCACCACGCGCACCCGGGACTATCCAAGAGACCCAGTACTTC. It encodes CASSPRAPGTIQETQYF.

A few counts support this clone. The chain uses TRBV29-1 and TRBJ1-2, with 11 bases that match TRBD1. The CDR3 spans 15 residues. Trimming cost V 0 bases and J 8 bases; bases outside gene matches: 8. The V gene's germline CDR1 is SQVTM and CDR2 ANQGSEA. CDR3 protein: CSVEEYGTGGLGYTF. CDR3 nucleotides: TGCAGCGTTGAAGAATACGGGACAGGGGGTTTGGGCTACACCTTC.

In its sample, this clone was seen many times. This chain joins TRBV5-4 and TRBJ2-7; perhaps TRBD2 as D (6 bases). V lost 0 bases to trimming and J lost 3 bases, with 16 bases between them. Germline-derived CDR1 and CDR2 are SGHNT and YYREEE (reference sequence). The CDR3 sequence is 16 residues long. The CDR3 sequence is CASSLALGGTGYEQYF. The CDR3 DNA is TGTGCCAGCAGCTTGGCGCTGGGCGGGACTGGCTACGAGCAGTACTTC. Using reference TRBV5-4 and TRBJ2-7 for the parts outside the CDR3, the full variable domain is ETGVTQSPTHLIKTRGQQVTLRCSSQSGHNTVSWYQQALGQGPQFIFQYYREEENGRGNFPPRFSGLQFPNYSSELNVNALELDDSALYLCASSLALGGTGYEQYFGPGTRLTVT.

This clone was picked up many times. This rearrangement joins TRBV7-2 to TRBJ2-2; 10 nucleotides match TRBD2. The trim removed 11 bases at V and 0 bases at J, leaving 6 bases unmatched. The germline V gene has CDR1 SGHTA and CDR2 FQGNSA. CDR3 length: 15 amino acids. The DNA for the CDR3 is TGTGCCGGTCTTAGCGGGGGGACGAACACCGGGGAGCTGTTTTTT. Amino acids: CAGLSGGTNTGELFF. The complete variable domain, with remaining parts taken from reference TRBV7-2 and TRBJ2-2, reads GAGVSQSPSNKVTEKGKDVELRCDPISGHTALYWYRQSLGQGLEFLIYFQGNSAPDKSGLPSDRFSAERTGGSVSTLTIQRTQQEDSAVYLCAGLSGGTNTGELFFGEGSRLTVL.

This clone was detected ten times or more. The chain couples TRBV29-1 to TRBJ2-7; no reliable D call. The length of the CDR3 is 12 residues. The germline V and J ends were trimmed by 7 bases and 3 bases, with 13 bases remaining between them. The germline gives CDR1 SQVTM, CDR2 ANQGSEA. CDR3 region: CSASNGIYEQYF. Written as DNA, the CDR3 is TGCAGCGCCTCGAACGGCATCTACGAGCAGTACTTC.

The chain joins TRBV6-5 to TRBJ1-4; 9 bases align to TRBD1. Trimming removed 6 bases from V and 6 bases from J; junction bases left unmatched: 8. CDR3 length: 15 amino acids. Germline CDR1 and CDR2: MNHEY and SVGAGI. The CDR3 DNA follows: TGTGCCAGCAGCCCTGTGGACAGGGGTTATGAAAAACTGTTTTTT. Encoded protein: CASSPVDRGYEKLFF.